One and the same sample provided the 14 T cell receptor beta chains below, sequenced in a study of breast tumors, draining lymph nodes, adjacent tissues. The lymph nodes were axillary draining lymph nodes from breast cancer patients. TCRdb reprocessed the multiplex PCR reads with MiXCR, giving one entry per CDR3 protein. The sample has around 130,000 distinct CDR3 sequences; around 20% are singletons. The sequenced sample was axillary lymph node tissue. These receptors were collected from a female donor with breast cancer. Some clones in this sample may be carry-over from other donors' samples.

At least ten counts were recorded for this clonotype. The genes are TRBV20-1 and TRBJ2-1; 9 positions match TRBD2. The ends lost 5 bases at V and 0 bases at J; junction bases unmatched: 14. This CDR3 comprises 18 residues. CDR1 is DFQATT, CDR2 SNEGSKA, per germline (reference sequence). The CDR3 DNA sequence: TGCAGTGCTGATACGATGCTAGCGGGGTATGCCTCCTACAATGAGCAGTTCTTC. Translating gives CSADTMLAGYASYNEQFF.

This clonotype was seen repeatedly, ten times or more. This sequence joins TRBV12-3 or TRBV12-4 and TRBJ2-7, with 7 bases identical to TRBD1. The V and J ends lost 10 bases and 2 bases, in that order; junction bases with no gene match: 11. There are 14 residues in the CDR3. CDR3 loop: CANSRTGGAYEQYF. The CDR3 DNA reads TGTGCCAACTCACGGACAGGCGGAGCCTACGAGCAGTACTTC.

Regarding this clonotype: A much larger clone lies one base from this, so it may be a read error. Here the CDR3 reads CASRPAGAISYGYTF. The CDR3 DNA sequence: TGTGCCAGCAGGCCGGCGGGGGCGATAAGCTATGGCTACACCTTC. V and J are TRBV6-1 and TRBJ1-2; perhaps TRBD1 as D (6 bases). Germline V gives CDR1 MNHNS, CDR2 SASEGT. V shed 6 bases and J shed 4 bases, with 18 bases lying between them. The CDR3 sequence is 15 residues long.

Concerning this clonotype: This may come from a read error, since a much larger clone is one base off. The chain is built from TRBV19 and TRBJ2-7, with D hard to call. CDR3 length: 16 residues. CDR1 and CDR2 (germline): LNHDA, SQIVND (reference sequence). V was pared by 4 bases and J by 2 bases, with 18 bases between. The CDR3 spells CASSTSHGSWTYEQYF. CDR3 DNA: TGTGCCAGTAGTACCTCCCACGGTAGCTGGACCTACGAGCAGTACTTC.

This chain uses TRBV9 with TRBJ1-1, with TRBD1 matching 7 bases. V lost 3 bases, J lost 4 bases, and 6 bases stayed unmatched. This CDR3 is 14 amino acids long. Germline V gene lookup returns CDR1 SGDLS and CDR2 YYNGEE. The CDR3 loop reads CASSANRGGTEAFF. In DNA form, the CDR3 reads TGTGCCAGCAGCGCCAACAGGGGAGGCACTGAAGCTTTCTTT. Looking up the rest from reference TRBV9 and TRBJ1-1 gives the full variable domain: DSGVTQTPKHLITATGQRVTLRCSPRSGDLSVYWYQQSLDQGLQFLIQYYNGEERAKGNILERFSAQQFPDLHSELNLSSLELGDSALYFCASSANRGGTEAFFGQGTRLTVV.

Comment on this clonotype: This may stem from a read error, because a much larger clone lies one nucleotide away. This chain connects TRBV10-3 to TRBJ1-5, with D tentatively TRBD1 (5 bases). CDR3 length: 13 amino acids. Trimming pared 4 bases from V and 4 bases from J, leaving 8 bases between. Germline V lookup: CDR1 ENHRY, CDR2 SYGVKD. The CDR3 DNA is TGTGCCATCAGTGTGACAGAGAATCAGCCCCAGCATTTT. It specifies CAISVTENQPQHF.

This clonotype was found many times. The rearrangement uses TRBV19 and TRBJ2-1, with D possibly called TRBD1 or TRBD2 (6 bases each). Germline CDR1 reads LNHDA; CDR2 reads SQIVND (reference sequence). V was shortened by 10 bases and J by 7 bases, with 14 bases between the two germline ends. The CDR3 loop spans 12 amino acids. Here the CDR3 DNA reads TGTGCCACCAAAAGGGGGGCTAATGAGCAGTTCTTC. Translating gives CATKRGANEQFF.

This clonotype was observed many times. The chain recombines TRBV2 with TRBJ2-7, with 11 bases aligning to TRBD1. Germline loops: CDR1 SNHLY, CDR2 FYNNEI. V dropped 6 bases and J dropped 3; count of bases not matched to a gene: 4. The CDR3 length is 14 residues. CDR3 sequence: CASRTGTGGYEQYF. The CDR3 coding sequence is TGTGCCAGCAGGACCGGGACAGGGGGCTACGAGCAGTACTTC.

The sample holds many counts of this clonotype. V and J are TRBV6-1 and TRBJ1-4; 9 bases map to TRBD1. CDR1 is MNHNS, CDR2 SASEGT, per germline. This CDR3 spans 15 amino acids. Losses at the gene ends were 5 bases for V and 2 bases for J; bases not matched to a gene: 3. CDR3 nucleotide sequence: TGTGCCAGCAGTTTAACAGGGGGCACTAATGAAAAACTGTTTTTT. Protein sequence: CASSLTGGTNEKLFF.

With regard to this clonotype: A read error may explain this, as a much larger clone is one base away. The chain couples TRBV18 to TRBJ2-5; D is perhaps TRBD2 (5 bases). This CDR3 has 15 amino acids. The germline V gene encodes CDR1 KGHSH and CDR2 LQKENI. CDR3 sequence: CAGSLRLTSEETQYF. In DNA, the CDR3 is TGTGCCGGCTCACTTAGACTAACCAGTGAAGAGACCCAGTACTTC.

This clonotype was found many times. The gene calls are TRBV2 and TRBJ2-2; TRBD2 aligns across 7 bases. The CDR3 is 15 amino acids. Looked up from germline, CDR1 is SNHLY and CDR2 is FYNNEI. The CDR3 loop is CASGIAGVNTGELFF. DNA for the CDR3: TGTGCTTCGGGAATAGCGGGTGTGAACACCGGGGAGCTGTTTTTT.

This clonotype has ten or more counts. V is TRBV19 and J is TRBJ2-7; unclear D gene. V was shortened by 0 bases and J by 2 bases, with 8 bases between the two germline ends. The germline V gene encodes CDR1 LNHDA and CDR2 SQIVND (reference sequence). The CDR3 is 14 residues long. This chain's CDR3 is CASSIDSSTYEQYF. The CDR3 region has the DNA TGTGCCAGTAGTATAGACAGCAGCACCTACGAGCAGTACTTC.

This clonotype has at least ten counts. This sequence joins TRBV13 and TRBJ2-1; TRBD2 agrees at 15 bases. The CDR3 totals 17 residues. The germline V gene has CDR1 PRHDT and CDR2 FYEKMQ (reference sequence). The J segment lost 5 bases and the V segment lost 5 bases, leaving 7 bases of the junction unmatched. The CDR3 DNA reads as TGTGCCAGCAGCGGACTAGCGGGAGGGCCTGGGAACAATGAGCAGTTCTTC. This gives the protein CASSGLAGGPGNNEQFF.

This clonotype was observed many times. This chain uses TRBV4-2 with TRBJ1-6; 7 bases align to TRBD1. The CDR3 runs 15 residues. The V segment lost 0 bases and the J segment 7 bases; nucleotides outside the gene matches: 3. The germline V gene encodes CDR1 LGHNA and CDR2 YNFKEQ. In DNA, the CDR3 is TGTGCCAGCAGCCAAGATCAGGGGGACAATTCACCCCTCCACTTT. It encodes CASSQDQGDNSPLHF.